The next 7 T cell receptor beta chains were all read from a single sample in a study of blood T cells in healthy people across ages. It was with a sample-barcoded 5' primer and a J-beta primer mix that a second PCR of roughly 6 to 12 cycles was run. MiXCR, applied by TCRdb to the 5' RACE reads, yields one record per CDR3 protein. This sample has about 1.6 million distinct CDR3 sequences, with almost 35% found just once. Sequenced sample: blood. All receptors derive from a woman under 40 in good health.

The V call is TRBV5-6, the J call TRBJ2-7, with TRBD1 identical over 9 bases. The germline gives CDR1 SGHDT, CDR2 YYEEEE. V trimming: 3 bases; J trimming: 1 base; junction bases outside the gene matches: 5. CDR3 size: 15 residues. This CDR3 reads CASSSGTGWSYEQYF. The DNA for the CDR3 is TGTGCCAGCAGCTCAGGGACAGGGTGGTCCTACGAGCAGTACTTC.

There are a few counts of this clonotype. The chain couples TRBV20-1 to TRBJ2-5; 8 bases fit TRBD2. There are 14 residues in the CDR3. V shed 0 bases, J shed 5 bases, and the junction held 5 bases outside the gene matches. Germline loops: CDR1 DFQATT, CDR2 SNEGSKA (reference sequence). The CDR3 nucleotides are TGCAGTGCTAGAGACGGGGGGGCCTTGGAGACCCAGTACTTC. Translation: CSARDGGALETQYF.

This clonotype was recorded at least ten times. The chain links TRBV20-1 to TRBJ2-7; the D is unclear. V shed 5 bases and J shed 6 bases, with 20 bases lying between them. The CDR3 extends over 14 amino acids. Germline CDR1 reads DFQATT; CDR2 reads SNEGSKA (reference sequence). In DNA, the CDR3 is TGCAGTGCTTTCGGATCATCTATGTTCTCCGAGCAGTACTTC. It encodes CSAFGSSMFSEQYF.

The rearrangement uses TRBV3-1 and TRBJ2-3, with 8 positions matching TRBD2. Germline CDR1 LGHDT, CDR2 YNNKEL (reference sequence). V shed 0 bases and J 2 bases; nucleotides not matched to a gene: 1. The CDR3 length is 15 residues. CDR3 protein: CASSQELADTDTQYF. DNA for the CDR3: TGTGCCAGCAGCCAAGAACTAGCGGACACAGATACGCAGTATTTT.

The chain uses TRBV10-2 and TRBJ2-7; TRBD1 agrees at 7 bases. The CDR3 extends over 13 amino acids. V was clipped by 1 base and J by 10 bases; unmatched bases: 7. Germline V gene lookup returns CDR1 WSHSY and CDR2 SAAADI. The CDR3 bases are TGCGCCAGCAGTGAGTACCGGGACAGCCCCCAGTACTTC. Residues: CASSEYRDSPQYF.

This clonotype was observed a few times. The chain has TRBV3-1 and TRBJ2-5; D gene ambiguous. V lost 1 base, J lost 1 base, and 4 bases lay in between. There are 13 residues in the CDR3. Germline values: CDR1 LGHDT, CDR2 YNNKEL (reference sequence). Written as DNA, the CDR3 is TGTGCCAGCAGCCAAGCGGTCCAAGAGACCCAGTACTTC. It translates to CASSQAVQETQYF.

J is TRBJ2-3 and V is TRBV4-1; 15 nucleotides match TRBD2. J gave up 6 bases and V 2 bases, and 3 bases lay outside the gene matches. The CDR3 consists of 16 residues. Germline-derived CDR1 and CDR2 are MGHRA and YSYEKL. CDR3 sequence reads: CASSQRTSGGEDTQYF. CDR3 DNA: TGCGCCAGCAGCCAACGGACTAGCGGGGGGGAGGATACGCAGTATTTT.